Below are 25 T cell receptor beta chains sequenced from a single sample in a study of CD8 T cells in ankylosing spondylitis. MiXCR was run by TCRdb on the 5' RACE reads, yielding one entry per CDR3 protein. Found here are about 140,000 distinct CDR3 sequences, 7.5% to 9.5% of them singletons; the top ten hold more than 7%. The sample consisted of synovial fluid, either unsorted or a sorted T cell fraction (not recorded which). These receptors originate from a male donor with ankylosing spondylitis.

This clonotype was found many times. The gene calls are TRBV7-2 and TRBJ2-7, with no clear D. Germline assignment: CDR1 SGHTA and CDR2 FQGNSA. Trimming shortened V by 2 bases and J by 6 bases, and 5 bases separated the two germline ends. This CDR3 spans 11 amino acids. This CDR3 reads CASSLYGEQYF. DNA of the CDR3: TGTGCCAGCAGCTTATACGGCGAGCAGTACTTC.

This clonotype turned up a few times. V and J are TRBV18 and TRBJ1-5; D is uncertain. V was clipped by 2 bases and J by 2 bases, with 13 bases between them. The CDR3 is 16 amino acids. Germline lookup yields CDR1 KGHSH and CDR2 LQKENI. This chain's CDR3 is CASSPGVGNGNQPQHF. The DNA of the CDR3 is TGTGCCAGCTCACCAGGGGTCGGGAACGGCAATCAGCCCCAGCATTTT. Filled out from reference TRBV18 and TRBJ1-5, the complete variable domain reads NAGVMQNPRHLVRRRGQEARLRCSPMKGHSHVYWYRQLPEEGLKFMVYLQKENIIDESGMPKERFSAEFPKEGPSILRIQQVVRGDSAAYFCASSPGVGNGNQPQHFGDGTRLSIL.

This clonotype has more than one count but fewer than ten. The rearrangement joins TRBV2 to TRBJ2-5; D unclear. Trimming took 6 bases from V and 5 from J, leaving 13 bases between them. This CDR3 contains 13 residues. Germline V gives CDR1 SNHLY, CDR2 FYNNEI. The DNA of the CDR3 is TGTGCCAGCAGCCCCCGGCTCTCGGAGACCCAGTACTTC. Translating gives CASSPRLSETQYF.

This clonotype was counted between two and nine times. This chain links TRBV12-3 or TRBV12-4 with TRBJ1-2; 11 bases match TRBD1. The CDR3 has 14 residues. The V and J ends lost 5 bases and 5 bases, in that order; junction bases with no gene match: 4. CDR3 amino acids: CASSGDRGLYGYTF. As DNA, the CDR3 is TGTGCCAGCAGTGGGGACAGGGGGTTATATGGCTACACCTTC.

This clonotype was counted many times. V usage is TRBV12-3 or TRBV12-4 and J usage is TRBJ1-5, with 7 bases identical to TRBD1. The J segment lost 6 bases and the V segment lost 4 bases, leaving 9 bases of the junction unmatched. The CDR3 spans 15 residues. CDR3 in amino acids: CASSWDSSGGQPQHF. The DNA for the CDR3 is TGTGCCAGCAGTTGGGACAGTTCGGGAGGTCAGCCCCAGCATTTT.

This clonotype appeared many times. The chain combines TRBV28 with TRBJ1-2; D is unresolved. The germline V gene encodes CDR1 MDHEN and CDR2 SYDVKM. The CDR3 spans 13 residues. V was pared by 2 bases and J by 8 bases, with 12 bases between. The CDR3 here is CASSLDPARGYTF. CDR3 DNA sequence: TGTGCCAGCAGTTTAGATCCCGCCCGGGGCTACACCTTC.

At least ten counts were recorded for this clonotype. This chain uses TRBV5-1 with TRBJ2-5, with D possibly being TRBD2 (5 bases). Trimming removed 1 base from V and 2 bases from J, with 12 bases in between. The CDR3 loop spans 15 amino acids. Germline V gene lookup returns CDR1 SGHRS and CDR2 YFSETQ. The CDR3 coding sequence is TGCGCCAGCAGCTTGCGGGGTTATAATCAAGAGACCCAGTACTTC. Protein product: CASSLRGYNQETQYF.

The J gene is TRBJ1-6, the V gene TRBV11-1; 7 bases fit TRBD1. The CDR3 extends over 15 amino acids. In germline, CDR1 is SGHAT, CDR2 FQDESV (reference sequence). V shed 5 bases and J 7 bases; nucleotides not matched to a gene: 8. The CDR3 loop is CASSLDRAANSPLHF. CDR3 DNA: TGTGCCAGCAGCCTTGACAGGGCAGCCAATTCACCCCTCCACTTT. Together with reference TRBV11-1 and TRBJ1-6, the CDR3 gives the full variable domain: EAEVAQSPRYKITEKSQAVAFWCDPISGHATLYWYRQILGQGPELLVQFQDESVVDDSQLPKDRFSAERLKGVDSTLKIQPAELGDSAMYLCASSLDRAANSPLHFGNGTRLTVT.

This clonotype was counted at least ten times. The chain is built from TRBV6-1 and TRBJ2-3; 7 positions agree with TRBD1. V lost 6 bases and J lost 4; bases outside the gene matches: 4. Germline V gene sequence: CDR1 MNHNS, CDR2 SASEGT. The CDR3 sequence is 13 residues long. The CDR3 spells CASRDRFPDTQYF. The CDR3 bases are TGTGCCAGCAGGGACAGGTTCCCAGATACGCAGTATTTT.

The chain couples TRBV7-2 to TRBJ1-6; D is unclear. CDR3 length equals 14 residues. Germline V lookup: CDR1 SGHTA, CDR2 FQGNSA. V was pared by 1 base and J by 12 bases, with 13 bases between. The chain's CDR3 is CASSLGAGAGPLHF. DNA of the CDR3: TGTGCCAGCAGCTTAGGGGCAGGAGCGGGACCCCTCCACTTT.

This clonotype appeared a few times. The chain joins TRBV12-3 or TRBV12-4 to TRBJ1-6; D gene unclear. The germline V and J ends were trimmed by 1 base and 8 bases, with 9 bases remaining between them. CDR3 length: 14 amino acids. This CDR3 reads CASSLGAGHSPLHF. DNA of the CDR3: TGTGCCAGCAGTTTAGGGGCCGGACATTCACCCCTCCACTTT.

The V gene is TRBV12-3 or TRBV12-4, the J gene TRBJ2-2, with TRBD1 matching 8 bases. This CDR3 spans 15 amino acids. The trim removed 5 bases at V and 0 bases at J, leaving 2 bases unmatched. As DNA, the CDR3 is TGTGCCAGCAGTCCAGGGGGCGCGAACACCGGGGAGCTGTTTTTT. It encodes CASSPGGANTGELFF.

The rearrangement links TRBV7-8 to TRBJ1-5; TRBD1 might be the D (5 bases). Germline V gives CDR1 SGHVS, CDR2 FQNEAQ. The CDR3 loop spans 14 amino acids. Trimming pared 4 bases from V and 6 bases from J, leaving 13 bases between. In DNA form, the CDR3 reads TGTGCCAGCAGCTACCTACAGGAGGGTCAGCCCCAGCATTTT. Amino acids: CASSYLQEGQPQHF.

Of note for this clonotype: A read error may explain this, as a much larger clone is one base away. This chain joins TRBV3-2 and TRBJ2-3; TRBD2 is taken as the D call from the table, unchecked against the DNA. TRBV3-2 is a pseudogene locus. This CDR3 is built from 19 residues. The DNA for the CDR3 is TGTACCAGCAGTCCCGGGACTAGCGGGGTTGGGGGGGCCACAGATACGCAGTATTTT. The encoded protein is CTSSPGTSGVGGATDTQYF.

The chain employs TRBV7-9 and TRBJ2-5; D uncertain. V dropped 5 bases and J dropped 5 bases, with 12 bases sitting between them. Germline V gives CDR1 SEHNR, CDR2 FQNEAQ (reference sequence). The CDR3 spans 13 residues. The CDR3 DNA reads TGTGCCAGCAGCCATCCTCTCTGGGAGACCCAGTACTTC. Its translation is CASSHPLWETQYF.

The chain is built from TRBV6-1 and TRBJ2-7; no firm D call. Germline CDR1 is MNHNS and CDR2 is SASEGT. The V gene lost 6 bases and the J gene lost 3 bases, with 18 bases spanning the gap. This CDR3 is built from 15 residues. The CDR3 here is CASSLSTLGGYEQYF. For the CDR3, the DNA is TGTGCCAGCAGCCTCTCTACGCTCGGCGGCTACGAGCAGTACTTC.

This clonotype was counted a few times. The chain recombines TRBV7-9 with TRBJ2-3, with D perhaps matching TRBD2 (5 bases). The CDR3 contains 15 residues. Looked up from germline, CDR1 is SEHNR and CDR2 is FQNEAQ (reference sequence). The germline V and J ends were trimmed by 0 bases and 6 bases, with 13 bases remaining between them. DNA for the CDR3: TGTGCCAGCAGCTTAGCGGTGAGGGCCGCGGATACGCAGTATTTT. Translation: CASSLAVRAADTQYF.

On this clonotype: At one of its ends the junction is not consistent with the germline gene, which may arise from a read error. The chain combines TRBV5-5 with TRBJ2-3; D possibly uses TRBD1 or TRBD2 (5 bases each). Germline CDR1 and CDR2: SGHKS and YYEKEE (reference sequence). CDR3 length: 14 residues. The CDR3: CAISPGLFTGTQFF. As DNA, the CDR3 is TGTGCCATCAGCCCTGGACTCTTCACAGGTACGCAGTTTTTT.

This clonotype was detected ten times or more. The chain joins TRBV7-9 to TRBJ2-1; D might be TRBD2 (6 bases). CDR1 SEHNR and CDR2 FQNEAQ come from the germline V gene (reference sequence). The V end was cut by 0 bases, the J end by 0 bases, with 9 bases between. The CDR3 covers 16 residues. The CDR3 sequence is CASSLAAGSSYNEQFF. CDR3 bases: TGTGCCAGCAGCTTAGCAGCGGGCAGCTCCTACAATGAGCAGTTCTTC.

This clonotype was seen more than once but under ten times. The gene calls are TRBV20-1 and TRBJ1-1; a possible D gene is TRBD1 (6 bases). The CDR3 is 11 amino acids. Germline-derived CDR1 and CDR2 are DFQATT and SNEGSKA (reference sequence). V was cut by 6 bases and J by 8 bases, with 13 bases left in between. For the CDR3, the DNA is TGCAGTGCCAGATTAGACAGGGAAGCTTTCTTT. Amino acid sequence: CSARLDREAFF.

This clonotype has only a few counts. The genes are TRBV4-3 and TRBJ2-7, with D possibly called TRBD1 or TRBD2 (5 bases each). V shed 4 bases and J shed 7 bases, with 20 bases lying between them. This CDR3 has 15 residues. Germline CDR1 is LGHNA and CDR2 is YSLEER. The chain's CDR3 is CASSPEERGVGEQYF. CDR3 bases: TGCGCCAGCAGCCCCGAGGAAAGAGGGGTTGGAGAGCAGTACTTC.

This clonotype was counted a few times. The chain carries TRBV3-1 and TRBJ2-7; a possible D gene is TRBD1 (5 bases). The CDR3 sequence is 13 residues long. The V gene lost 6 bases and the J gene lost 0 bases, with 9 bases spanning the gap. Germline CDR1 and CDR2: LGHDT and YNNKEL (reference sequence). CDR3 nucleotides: TGTGCCAGCAGTTACAGGAACTCCTACGAGCAGTACTTC. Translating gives CASSYRNSYEQYF.

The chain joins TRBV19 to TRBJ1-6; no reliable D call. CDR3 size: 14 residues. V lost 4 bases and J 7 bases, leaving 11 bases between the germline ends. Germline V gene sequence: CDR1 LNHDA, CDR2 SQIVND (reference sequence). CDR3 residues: CASSSRGMNSPLHF. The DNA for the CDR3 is TGTGCCAGTAGTAGCCGGGGAATGAATTCACCCCTCCACTTT.

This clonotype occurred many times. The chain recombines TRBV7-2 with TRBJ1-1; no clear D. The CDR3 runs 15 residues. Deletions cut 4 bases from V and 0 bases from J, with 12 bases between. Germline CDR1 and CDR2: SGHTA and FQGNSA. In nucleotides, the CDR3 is TGTGCCAGCAGCTCATCACAAATCATGAACACTGAAGCTTTCTTT. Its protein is CASSSSQIMNTEAFF.

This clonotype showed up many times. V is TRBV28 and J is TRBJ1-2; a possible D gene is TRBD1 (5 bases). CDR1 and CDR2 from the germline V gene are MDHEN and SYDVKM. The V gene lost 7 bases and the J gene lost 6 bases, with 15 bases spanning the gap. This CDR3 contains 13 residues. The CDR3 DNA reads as TGTGCCAGCACTTTGCAGGGATCGCATGGCTACACCTTC. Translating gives CASTLQGSHGYTF.